The clone carrying this T cell receptor (beta chain) was detected only a few times. The antigen is undetermined. TCRdb ran MiXCR on the 5' RACE reads and lists one entry per CDR3 protein. The table shows roughly 200,000 distinct CDR3 sequences, with about 26% occurring only once. This CDR3 is built from 13 residues. The germline gives CDR1 DFQATT, CDR2 SNEGSKA (reference sequence). Losses at the gene ends were 8 bases for V and 0 bases for J; bases not matched to a gene: 3. This sample was included in a study of CD8 T cells in ankylosing spondylitis. Findings of the study overall: What appeared characteristic of ankylosing spondylitis blood was a TCR beta motif of eight highly homologous variants.

The sample comprised blood, either unsorted or a sorted T cell fraction (not recorded which). The sequence came from a male donor with ankylosing spondylitis or in good health (not recorded which). V gene TRBV20-1 combines with J gene TRBJ2-2; 7 nucleotides match TRBD2. The CDR3 DNA reads as TGCAGTCTCGGGGGGTCGAACACCGGGGAGCTGTTTTTT. It is translated as CSLGGSNTGELFF.